Shown below are 9 T cell receptor beta chains from a single sample sequenced in a study of T cells in Graves' hyperthyroidism and ophthalmopathy. Regions amplified from RNA transcripts were the TCR beta CDR3 regions. During a first-round RT-PCR of the TCR CDR3, the HTBI primer set was used. TCRdb ran MiXCR on the multiplex PCR reads and lists one entry per CDR3 protein. Of approximately 600,000 distinct CDR3 sequences in the sample, approximately 15% were seen once. The sequenced material came from blood. The receptors derive from a woman between 25 and 40 years old with Graves' hyperthyroidism that later progressed to Graves' ophthalmopathy.

This clonotype was observed many times. This chain joins TRBV11-3 and TRBJ2-1; tentatively, D is TRBD1 (5 bases). The CDR3 runs to 14 residues. Between the trimmed V and J ends, which lost 0 bases and 5 bases, there was a span of 8 bases. CDR1 SGHNT and CDR2 YENEEA come from the germline V gene. The CDR3, as DNA: TGTGCCAGCAGCTTAGAGGCAGGGAACAATGAGCAGTTCTTC. Amino acid sequence: CASSLEAGNNEQFF.

This chain joins TRBV19 and TRBJ2-1; 14 bases are a match to TRBD2. V lost 6 bases and J lost 0; bases outside the gene matches: 7. Looked up from germline, CDR1 is LNHDA and CDR2 is SQIVND (reference sequence). CDR3 size: 18 residues. In nucleotides, the CDR3 is TGTGCCAGTAGAACCCCCGGGACTAGCGGGAGCTCCTACAATGAGCAGTTCTTC. Translation: CASRTPGTSGSSYNEQFF.

In this sample, this clonotype turned up a few times. This chain links TRBV19 with TRBJ2-1, with D possibly TRBD2 on 6 matching bases. The CDR3 runs 14 residues. The germline V gene encodes CDR1 LNHDA and CDR2 SQIVND (reference sequence). Trimming removed 3 bases from V and 7 bases from J, with 13 bases in between. Here the CDR3 reads CASSIASVGNEQFF. DNA for the CDR3: TGTGCCAGTAGTATCGCTAGCGTAGGGAATGAGCAGTTCTTC. The full variable domain, in which reference TRBV19 and TRBJ2-1 provide the parts outside the CDR3, is DGGITQSPKYLFRKEGQNVTLSCEQNLNHDAMYWYRQDPGQGLRLIYYSQIVNDFQKGDIAEGYSVSREKKESFPLTVTSAQKNPTAFYLCASSIASVGNEQFFGPGTRLTVL.

This rearrangement joins TRBV3-1 to TRBJ2-6; possibly TRBD1 for D (6 bases). The CDR3 totals 18 residues. The germline V gene encodes CDR1 LGHDT and CDR2 YNNKEL (reference sequence). The germline V and J ends were trimmed by 5 bases and 0 bases, with 17 bases remaining between them. This CDR3 is CASSDGQQYPSGANVLTF. The CDR3 DNA sequence: TGTGCCAGCAGCGATGGACAGCAATATCCCTCTGGGGCCAACGTCCTGACTTTC.

This clonotype has a count of ten or more. A much larger clone differs from this one at a single base, so this may be a read error. The CDR3 DNA reads as TGTGCCAGCAGTTTCGGGGAAGAGACCCAGTACTTC. It encodes CASSFGEETQYF. V is TRBV12-3 or TRBV12-4 and J is TRBJ2-5, with TRBD2 as a possible D gene (5 bases). This CDR3 comprises 12 residues. Trimming took off 3 bases at V and 3 bases at J, with 5 bases between the two ends.

The chain uses TRBV25-1 and TRBJ2-3; tentatively, D is TRBD1 (5 bases). Germline-derived CDR1 and CDR2 are MGHDK and SYGVNS. The CDR3 runs 16 residues. Deletions cut 7 bases from V and 4 bases from J, with 21 bases between. This chain's CDR3 is CASKSVAGKDADTQYF. The CDR3 nucleotides read TGTGCCAGCAAATCGGTGGCAGGGAAGGATGCAGATACGCAGTATTTT.

This clonotype has just a few counts. The chain joins TRBV18 to TRBJ1-5, with 8 bases that match TRBD1. CDR3 length: 16 residues. V shed 3 bases, J shed 0 bases, and the junction held 4 bases outside the gene matches. Germline V gives CDR1 KGHSH, CDR2 LQKENI. CDR3 coding DNA: TGTGCCAGCTCACCGGGGACAGGCAATAGCAATCAGCCCCAGCATTTT. Its translation: CASSPGTGNSNQPQHF.

This clonotype was counted between two and nine times. The chain couples TRBV6-5 to TRBJ1-4; D unresolved. CDR1 is MNHEY, CDR2 SVGAGI, per germline. Trimming cost V 2 bases and J 12 bases, with 10 bases left between them. This CDR3 has 12 amino acids. The CDR3 coding sequence is TGTGCCAGCAGTTACCCAGGAAATCAACTGTTTTTT. Translated: CASSYPGNQLFF.

This clonotype was picked up many times. The rearrangement joins TRBV6-1 to TRBJ2-2, with D possibly TRBD1 on 5 matching bases. V was pared by 8 bases and J by 2 bases, with 12 bases between. This CDR3 comprises 14 residues. Looked up from germline, CDR1 is MNHNS and CDR2 is SASEGT. DNA of the CDR3: TGTGCCAGCGGCCTGGACACCAACACCGGGGAGCTGTTTTTT. Residues: CASGLDTNTGELFF.